The 18 T cell receptor beta chains below were found in one sample sequenced in a study of metastatic and nonmetastatic thyroid tumors. Patients underwent thyroid surgery, and none had received any treatment before it. TCRdb ran MiXCR on the PCR reads. The repertoire consists of 84,000 or so clones, with roughly 8.6% occurring once and the leading ten covering around 8.8%. What was sequenced was blood. The receptors come from a female donor with papillary thyroid cancer or a benign thyroid nodule (not recorded which). Some clones in this sample may be carry-over from other donors' samples.

This clone was counted ten times or more. Here the CDR3 reads CASSHGTSGSTDTQYF. The DNA for the CDR3 is TGCGCCAGCAGCCACGGGACTAGCGGTAGCACAGATACGCAGTATTTT. The rearrangement joins TRBV5-1 to TRBJ2-3; TRBD2 matches at 11 bases. Germline values: CDR1 SGHRS, CDR2 YFSETQ. The V gene end was trimmed by 4 bases and the J gene end by 0 bases; junction bases not matched to a gene: 4. This CDR3 is built from 16 residues.

This clone was found many times. This rearrangement joins TRBV5-4 to TRBJ2-3; TRBD1 agrees at 8 bases. The CDR3 has 16 residues. J was trimmed by 8 bases and V by 0 bases; bases with no gene match: 11. CDR1 and CDR2 (germline): SGHNT, YYREEE (reference sequence). The CDR3 protein is CASSLGIGQGRATQYF. CDR3 sequence (DNA): TGTGCCAGCAGCTTGGGAATTGGACAGGGAAGGGCTACGCAGTATTTT.

This clone was recorded many times. DNA for the CDR3: TGTGCCAGCAGCGGCGGGGGGCGGTCGAGCTCTGGAAACACCATATATTTT. Amino acids: CASSGGGRSSSGNTIYF. This chain links TRBV4-2 with TRBJ1-3; a possible D gene is TRBD1 (6 bases). This CDR3 spans 17 amino acids. Deletions cut 5 bases from V and 0 bases from J, with 17 bases between. Germline CDR1 LGHNA, CDR2 YNFKEQ.

This clone was recorded many times. A junction end diverges from the germline sequence, so it may reflect a read error. This sequence joins TRBV19 and TRBJ1-1; 7 nucleotides match TRBD1. The CDR3 runs 14 residues. From germline, CDR1 is LNHDA and CDR2 SQIVND (reference sequence). This chain's CDR3 is CASRMGQQVAEAFF. CDR3 nucleotide sequence: TGTGCCAGTCGTATGGGACAGCAGGTCGCTGAAGCTTTCTTT. The full variable domain, with the rest looked up from reference TRBV19 and TRBJ1-1, is DGGITQSPKYLFRKEGQNVTLSCEQNLNHDAMYWYRQDPGQGLRLIYYSQIVNDFQKGDIAEGYSVSREKKESFPLTVTSAQKNPTAFYLCASRMGQQVAEAFFGQGTRLTVV.

There are many counts of this clone. This chain links TRBV4-1 with TRBJ1-3; no firm D call. The germline V gene has CDR1 MGHRA and CDR2 YSYEKL. This CDR3 contains 16 residues. Trimming stripped 0 bases from V and 0 bases from J, with 9 bases between. CDR3 region: CASSQEGSRSGNTIYF. The CDR3 region has the DNA TGCGCCAGCAGCCAAGAAGGCAGCCGCTCTGGAAACACCATATATTTT.

This clone was seen ten or more times. V usage is TRBV7-9 and J usage is TRBJ2-2; no reliable D call. The CDR3 totals 15 residues. Germline V gene data show CDR1 as SEHNR and CDR2 as FQNEAQ (reference sequence). Between the trimmed V and J ends, which lost 1 base and 4 bases, there was a span of 10 bases. CDR3 in DNA: TGTGCCAGCAGCTTAGGTTGGCAGCCCACCGGGGAGCTGTTTTTT. This codes for CASSLGWQPTGELFF. Complete variable domain (other parts from reference TRBV7-9 and TRBJ2-2): DTGVSQNPRHKITKRGQNVTFRCDPISEHNRLYWYRQTLGQGPEFLTYFQNEAQLEKSRLLSDRFSAERPKGSFSTLEIQRTEQGDSAMYLCASSLGWQPTGELFFGEGSRLTVL.

This clone was observed many times. The chain uses TRBV5-1 and TRBJ2-3; no reliable D call. Trimming shortened V by 0 bases and J by 0 bases, and 2 bases separated the two germline ends. The CDR3 has 13 amino acids. Germline CDR1 is SGHRS and CDR2 is YFSETQ. The CDR3 loop is CASSLGSTDTQYF. The CDR3 DNA sequence: TGCGCCAGCAGCTTGGGGAGCACAGATACGCAGTATTTT.

This clone was detected many times. This chain uses TRBV6-1 with TRBJ1-1; D might be TRBD1 (6 bases). The length of the CDR3 is 15 residues. Trimming pared 3 bases from V and 4 bases from J, leaving 15 bases between. From germline, CDR1 is MNHNS and CDR2 SASEGT. The CDR3 coding sequence is TGTGCCAGCAGTGACGATGTGGGGGCGCCCACTGAAGCTTTCTTT. Protein sequence: CASSDDVGAPTEAFF.

This clone turned up a few times. The chain recombines TRBV3-1 with TRBJ2-6, with D uncertain. This CDR3 region has 16 residues. The V gene lost 4 bases and the J gene lost 1 base, with 11 bases spanning the gap. Germline-derived CDR1 and CDR2 are LGHDT and YNNKEL (reference sequence). CDR3 coding DNA: TGTGCCAGCAGCCCGTCCGTCAAGTCTGGGGCCAACGTCCTGACTTTC. This sequence encodes CASSPSVKSGANVLTF.

This clone was picked up many times. The V gene is TRBV4-1, the J gene TRBJ2-7; D ambiguous. V lost 3 bases and J 5 bases, leaving 8 bases between the germline ends. The germline CDR1 and CDR2 sequences are MGHRA and YSYEKL. This CDR3 has 12 amino acids. The chain's CDR3 is CASSQLGDEQYF. The DNA for the CDR3 is TGCGCCAGCAGCCAGCTAGGCGACGAGCAGTACTTC.

The rearrangement joins TRBV9 to TRBJ2-1, with 14 bases aligning to TRBD2. Germline lookup yields CDR1 SGDLS and CDR2 YYNGEE. The CDR3 length is 21 residues. The V segment lost 4 bases and the J segment 4 bases; nucleotides outside the gene matches: 19. The CDR3 loop reads CASSPTQGLAGVQYPYNEQFF. For the CDR3, the DNA is TGTGCCAGCAGCCCTACTCAGGGACTAGCGGGGGTCCAGTACCCATACAATGAGCAGTTCTTC.

The table lists this clone with many counts. The chain joins TRBV9 to TRBJ2-3, with 14 bases aligning to TRBD2. Unmatched junction bases numbered 6, after V lost 4 bases and J lost 5 bases. Germline V gives CDR1 SGDLS, CDR2 YYNGEE. CDR3 length equals 16 residues. The CDR3 DNA is TGTGCCAGCAGCTACGGGACTAGCGGGGGCCAAGATACGCAGTATTTT. Translating gives CASSYGTSGGQDTQYF.

This clone came up many times. The rearrangement joins TRBV6-1 to TRBJ2-7; 9 bases are shared with TRBD1. The CDR3 is made up of 15 amino acids. V trimming: 6 bases; J trimming: 2 bases; junction bases outside the gene matches: 8. From germline, CDR1 is MNHNS and CDR2 SASEGT. The CDR3 DNA is TGTGCCAGCAGGCACGCGGGACAGGGAACCTACGAGCAGTACTTC. This encodes CASRHAGQGTYEQYF.

This clone was recorded at least ten times. In DNA form, the CDR3 reads TGCAGTGCTAGGGGGACTGCCCCCTCGGATGAGCAGTTCTTC. This codes for CSARGTAPSDEQFF. This chain connects TRBV20-1 to TRBJ2-1; possible D gene TRBD2, 6 bases. The CDR3 contains 14 residues. Between the trimmed V and J ends, which lost 3 bases and 8 bases, there was a span of 17 bases. CDR1 is DFQATT and CDR2 is SNEGSKA in the germline V gene (reference sequence).

This clone was seen many times. DNA of the CDR3: TGCGCCAGCAGTGACAGGGAAGGCTACGAGCAGTACTTC. This encodes CASSDREGYEQYF. The chain recombines TRBV10-1 with TRBJ2-7; possible D gene TRBD1, 5 bases. There are 13 residues in the CDR3. With 3 bases removed from V and 3 bases from J, the gap between germline ends came to 9 bases. CDR1 is WNHNN, CDR2 SYGVQD, per germline (reference sequence).

This rearrangement joins TRBV4-1 to TRBJ1-5, with 7 bases that match TRBD1. J lost 3 bases, V lost 2 bases, and 10 bases had no gene match. Per germline, CDR1 MGHRA and CDR2 YSYEKL. This CDR3 contains 17 residues. CDR3 region: CASSQPQGQLNNQPQHF. The CDR3 DNA reads as TGCGCCAGCAGCCAACCTCAGGGACAGCTCAACAATCAGCCCCAGCATTTT.

This chain uses TRBV7-3 with TRBJ2-5, with 7 bases lining up with TRBD1. Germline-derived CDR1 and CDR2 are SGHTA and FQGTGA. The V segment lost 2 bases and the J segment 2 bases; nucleotides outside the gene matches: 2. CDR3 length equals 14 residues. This chain's CDR3 is CASSLGTEQETQYF. The CDR3 DNA sequence: TGTGCCAGCAGCTTAGGGACAGAGCAAGAGACCCAGTACTTC.

As for this clone: This may be a read error, as it is one base from a much larger clone. The chain employs TRBV7-6 and TRBJ2-7, with 11 bases fitting TRBD2. Germline assignment: CDR1 SGHVS and CDR2 FNYEAQ. The CDR3 extends over 18 amino acids. Germline trimming cut 6 bases from V and 2 bases from J; bases unmatched to any gene: 15. CDR3 coding DNA: TGTGCCAGCAGTCCCAGGGTGGGAATAGCGGGGGGGCCCTACGAGCAGTACTTC. Translated: CASSPRVGIAGGPYEQYF.